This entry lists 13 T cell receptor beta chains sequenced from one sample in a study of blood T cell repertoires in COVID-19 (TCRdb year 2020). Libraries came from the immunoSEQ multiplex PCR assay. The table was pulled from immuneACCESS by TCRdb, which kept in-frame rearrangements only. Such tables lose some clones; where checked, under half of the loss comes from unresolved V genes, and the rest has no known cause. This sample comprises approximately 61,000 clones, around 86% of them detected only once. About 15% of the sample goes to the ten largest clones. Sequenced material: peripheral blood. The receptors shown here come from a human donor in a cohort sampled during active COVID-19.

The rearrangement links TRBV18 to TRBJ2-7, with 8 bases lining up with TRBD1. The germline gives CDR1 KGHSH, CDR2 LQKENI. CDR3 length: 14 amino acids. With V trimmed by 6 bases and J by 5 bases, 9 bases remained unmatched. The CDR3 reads CASSSGQGANEQYF. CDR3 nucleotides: TGTGCCAGCTCCTCGGGGCAGGGGGCCAACGAGCAGTACTTC.

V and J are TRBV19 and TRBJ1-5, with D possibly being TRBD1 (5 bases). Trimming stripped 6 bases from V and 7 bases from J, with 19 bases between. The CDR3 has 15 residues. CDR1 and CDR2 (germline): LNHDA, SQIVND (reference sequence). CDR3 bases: TGTGCCAGTAGAGACAGTTTTCGTAGAGCACAGCCCCAGCATTTT. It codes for CASRDSFRRAQPQHF.

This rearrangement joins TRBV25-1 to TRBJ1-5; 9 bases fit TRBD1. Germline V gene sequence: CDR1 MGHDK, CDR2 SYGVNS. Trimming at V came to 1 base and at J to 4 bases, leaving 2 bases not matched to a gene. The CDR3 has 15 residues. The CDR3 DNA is TGTGCCAGCAGTGAATCCGGGACAGGGAATCAGCCCCAGCATTTT. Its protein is CASSESGTGNQPQHF.

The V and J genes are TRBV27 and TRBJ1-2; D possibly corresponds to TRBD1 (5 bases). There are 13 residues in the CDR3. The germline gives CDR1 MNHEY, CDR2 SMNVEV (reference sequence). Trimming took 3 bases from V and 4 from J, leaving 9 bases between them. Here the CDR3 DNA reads TGTGCCAGCAGTTTCCGGGGGGGCTATGGCTACACCTTC. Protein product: CASSFRGGYGYTF.

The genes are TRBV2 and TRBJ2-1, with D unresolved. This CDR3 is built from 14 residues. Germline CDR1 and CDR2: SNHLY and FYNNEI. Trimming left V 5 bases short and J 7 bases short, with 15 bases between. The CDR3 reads CASSRGPAGNEQFF. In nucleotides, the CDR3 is TGTGCCAGCAGTCGAGGCCCTGCCGGGAATGAGCAGTTCTTC.

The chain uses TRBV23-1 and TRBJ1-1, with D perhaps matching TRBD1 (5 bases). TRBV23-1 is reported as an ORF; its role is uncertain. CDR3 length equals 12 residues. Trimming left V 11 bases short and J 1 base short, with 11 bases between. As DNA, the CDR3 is TGCGCCGGCCCTAGGGGGAACACTGAAGCTTTCTTT. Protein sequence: CAGPRGNTEAFF.

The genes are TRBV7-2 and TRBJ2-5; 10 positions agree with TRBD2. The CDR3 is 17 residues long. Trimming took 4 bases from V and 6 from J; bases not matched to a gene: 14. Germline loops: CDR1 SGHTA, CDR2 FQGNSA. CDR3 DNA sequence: TGTGCCAGCAGCTCCCGGACTAGCGGAGTCCGAGGGCAGACCCAGTACTTC. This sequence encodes CASSSRTSGVRGQTQYF.

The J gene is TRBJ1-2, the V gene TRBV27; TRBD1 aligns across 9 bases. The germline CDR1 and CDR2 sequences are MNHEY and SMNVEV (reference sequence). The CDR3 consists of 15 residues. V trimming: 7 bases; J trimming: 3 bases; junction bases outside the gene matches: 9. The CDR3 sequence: CASTSRRDRDYGYTF. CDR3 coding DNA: TGTGCCAGCACCTCTCGAAGGGACAGGGACTATGGCTACACCTTC.

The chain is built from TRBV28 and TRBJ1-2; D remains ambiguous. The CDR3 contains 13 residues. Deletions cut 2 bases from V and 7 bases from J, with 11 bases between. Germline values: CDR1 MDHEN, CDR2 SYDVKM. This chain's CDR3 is CASSLRAEGGYTF. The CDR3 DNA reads TGTGCCAGCAGTTTACGGGCAGAGGGTGGCTACACCTTC.

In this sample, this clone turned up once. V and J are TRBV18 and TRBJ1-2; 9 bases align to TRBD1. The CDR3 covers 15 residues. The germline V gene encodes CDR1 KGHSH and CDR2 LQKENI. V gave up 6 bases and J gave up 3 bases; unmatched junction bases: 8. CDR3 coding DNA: TGTGCCAGCTCTCCCAGACGGACAGGGGACTATGGCTACACCTTC. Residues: CASSPRRTGDYGYTF.

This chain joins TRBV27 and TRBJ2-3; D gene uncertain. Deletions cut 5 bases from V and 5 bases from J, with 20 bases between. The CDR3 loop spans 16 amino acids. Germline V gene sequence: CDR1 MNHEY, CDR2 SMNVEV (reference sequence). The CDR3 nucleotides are TGTGCCAGCAGTACGAGACCGATGCAAGAGGTAGATACGCAGTATTTT. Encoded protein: CASSTRPMQEVDTQYF.

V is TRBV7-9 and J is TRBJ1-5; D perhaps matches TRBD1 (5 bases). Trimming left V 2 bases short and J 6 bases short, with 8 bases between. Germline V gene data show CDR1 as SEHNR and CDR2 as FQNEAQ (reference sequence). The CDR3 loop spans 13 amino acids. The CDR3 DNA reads TGTGCCAGCAGCTTACGGGGGGGTCAGCCCCAGCATTTT. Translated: CASSLRGGQPQHF. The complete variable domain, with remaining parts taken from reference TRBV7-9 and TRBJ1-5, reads DTGVSQNPRHKITKRGQNVTFRCDPISEHNRLYWYRQTLGQGPEFLTYFQNEAQLEKSRLLSDRFSAERPKGSFSTLEIQRTEQGDSAMYLCASSLRGGQPQHFGDGTRLSIL.

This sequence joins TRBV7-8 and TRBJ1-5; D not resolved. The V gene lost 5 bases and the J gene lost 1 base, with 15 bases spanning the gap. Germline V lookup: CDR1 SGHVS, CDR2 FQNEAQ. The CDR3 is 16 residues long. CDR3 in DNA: TGTGCCAGCAGCCAGGAGGGAAGTTGGAGCAATCAGCCCCAGCATTTT. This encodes CASSQEGSWSNQPQHF.